This T cell receptor (beta chain) was captured by sequencing in a study of cytotoxic CD8 clonotypes in ibrutinib-treated CLL. In the study overall: Productive templates per sample averaged 255,043; productive rearrangements, approximately 93,000. Study findings and constraints: Increased clonality at ibrutinib response gave way to a return toward baseline at progression.

A 1 in 200,000 to 1 in 1 million T cell depth was the sequencing target. Measured with immunoSEQ multiplex PCR; TCRdb has only the in-frame clones, and not every one. This table holds about 27,000 clones, roughly 69% found once. Per germline, CDR1 SGHRS and CDR2 YFSETQ. The trim removed 5 bases at V and 8 bases at J, leaving 6 bases unmatched. CDR3 length equals 14 residues. Turning to this clone: Its antigen is as yet unknown.

Source: PBMCs, taken after 24 months of ibrutinib treatment. The chain links TRBV5-1 to TRBJ2-1, with TRBD1 identical over 11 bases. This clonotype was sampled from a human donor with chronic lymphocytic leukemia. CDR3 nucleotide sequence: TGCGCCAGCAGTCGGGACAGGGGGATCGATGAGCAGTTCTTC. The encoded protein is CASSRDRGIDEQFF. The full variable domain, in which reference TRBV5-1 and TRBJ2-1 provide the parts outside the CDR3, is KAGVTQTPRYLIKTRGQQVTLSCSPISGHRSVSWYQQTPGQGLQFLFEYFSETQRNKGNFPGRFSGRQFSNSRSEMNVSTLELGDSALYLCASSRDRGIDEQFFGPGTRLTVL.